The table lists the clone carrying this T cell receptor (beta chain) with a few counts. Antigen unknown. Germline CDR1 reads GTSNPN; CDR2 reads SVGIG (reference sequence). This CDR3 has 14 residues. Next came a second PCR, run for roughly 6 to 11 cycles, which used a sample-barcoded 5' primer along with a J-beta primer mix. TCRdb itself ran the 5' RACE reads through MiXCR, one entry per CDR3 protein. The sample records about 770,000 distinct CDR3 sequences, under 45% being singletons. Donor samples were obtained from healthy Caucasian individuals from Russia, aged 6 to 90. This entry is derived from a study of blood T cells in healthy people across ages. Findings and caveats of the study: There were more naive CD4+ cells and higher diversity in long-lived donors than in aged donors.

This receptor was taken from a man in his 60s in good health. The specimen sequenced was blood. The rearrangement links TRBV30 to TRBJ2-4; TRBD1 is a possible D gene (7 bases). TRBJ2-7 explains the end of the DNA better; the J call may be wrong. The CDR3 region is CAWRLRDRINEQYF. Here the CDR3 DNA reads TGTGCCTGGAGGCTGCGGGACAGAATAAACGAGCAGTACTTC.